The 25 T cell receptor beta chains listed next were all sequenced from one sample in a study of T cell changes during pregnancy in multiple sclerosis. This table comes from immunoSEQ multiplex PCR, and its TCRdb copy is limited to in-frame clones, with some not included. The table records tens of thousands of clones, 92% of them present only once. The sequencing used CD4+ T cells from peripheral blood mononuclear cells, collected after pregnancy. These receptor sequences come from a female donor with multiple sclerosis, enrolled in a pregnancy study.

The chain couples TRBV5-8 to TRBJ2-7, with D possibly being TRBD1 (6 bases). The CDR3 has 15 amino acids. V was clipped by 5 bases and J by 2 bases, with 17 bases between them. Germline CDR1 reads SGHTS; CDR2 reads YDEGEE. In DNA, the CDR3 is TGTGCCAGCAGTCCGGACAGCCAGAGCCCCTACGAGCAGTACTTC. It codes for CASSPDSQSPYEQYF.

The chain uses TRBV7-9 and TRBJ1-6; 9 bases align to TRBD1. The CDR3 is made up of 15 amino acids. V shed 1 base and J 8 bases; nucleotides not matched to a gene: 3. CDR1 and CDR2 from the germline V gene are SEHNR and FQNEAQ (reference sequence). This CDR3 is CASSLGGDRDSPLHF. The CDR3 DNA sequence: TGTGCCAGCAGCTTAGGGGGGGACAGGGATTCACCCCTCCACTTT.

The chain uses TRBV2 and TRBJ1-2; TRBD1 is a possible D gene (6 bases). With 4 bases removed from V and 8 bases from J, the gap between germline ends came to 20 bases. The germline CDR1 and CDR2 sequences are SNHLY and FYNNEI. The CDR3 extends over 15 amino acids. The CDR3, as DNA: TGTGCCAGCAGTGGTACAGGGCCGCGGACGGGGGGCTACACCTTC. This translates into CASSGTGPRTGGYTF.

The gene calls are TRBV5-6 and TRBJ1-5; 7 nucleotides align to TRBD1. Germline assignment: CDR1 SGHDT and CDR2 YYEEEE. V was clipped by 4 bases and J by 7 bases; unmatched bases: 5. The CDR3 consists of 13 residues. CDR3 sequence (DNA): TGTGCCAGCAGCCGAGACAGGGTACAGCCCCAGCATTTT. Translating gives CASSRDRVQPQHF.

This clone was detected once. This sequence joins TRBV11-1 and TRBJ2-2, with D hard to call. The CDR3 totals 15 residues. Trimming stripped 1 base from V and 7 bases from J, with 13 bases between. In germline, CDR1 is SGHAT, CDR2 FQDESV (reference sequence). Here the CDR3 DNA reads TGTGCCAGCAGCTTAGGATTTCTTCTCGGCGGGGAGCTGTTTTTT. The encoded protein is CASSLGFLLGGELFF.

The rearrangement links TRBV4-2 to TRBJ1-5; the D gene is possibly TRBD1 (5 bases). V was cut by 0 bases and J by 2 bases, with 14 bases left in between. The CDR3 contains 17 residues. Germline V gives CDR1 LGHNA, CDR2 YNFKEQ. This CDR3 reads CASSQDLGGSGNQPQHF. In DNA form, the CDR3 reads TGTGCCAGCAGCCAAGATCTCGGGGGATCTGGCAATCAGCCCCAGCATTTT.

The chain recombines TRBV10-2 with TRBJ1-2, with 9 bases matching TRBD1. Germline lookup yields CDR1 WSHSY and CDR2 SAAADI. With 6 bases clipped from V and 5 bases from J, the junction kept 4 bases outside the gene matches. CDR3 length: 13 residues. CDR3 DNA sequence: TGCGCCAGCAGCGCGGACAGGGGTTATGGCTACACCTTC. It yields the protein CASSADRGYGYTF.

The CDR3 nucleotides are TGTGCCAGCAGCTTAAGGTTGAGCGGGGGGGCGAACACCGGGGAGCTGTTTTTT. The encoded protein is CASSLRLSGGANTGELFF. The chain carries TRBV7-6 and TRBJ2-2, with 10 positions matching TRBD2. V shed 2 bases and J 0 bases; nucleotides not matched to a gene: 6. CDR1 and CDR2 (germline): SGHVS, FNYEAQ. The CDR3 consists of 18 residues.

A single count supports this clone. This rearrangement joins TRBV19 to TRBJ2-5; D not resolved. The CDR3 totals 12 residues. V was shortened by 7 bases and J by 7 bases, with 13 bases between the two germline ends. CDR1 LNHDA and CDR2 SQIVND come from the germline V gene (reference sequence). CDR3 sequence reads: CASKSSPGTQYF. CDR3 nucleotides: TGTGCCAGTAAGAGCAGTCCAGGGACCCAGTACTTC.

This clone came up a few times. CDR3 DNA: TGCAGCGTTGATCAGGGACAGTGGGGAGCTTTCTTT. Amino acids: CSVDQGQWGAFF. The rearrangement links TRBV29-1 to TRBJ1-1, with 7 bases fitting TRBD1. The CDR3 is 12 amino acids. Germline trimming cut 3 bases from V and 10 bases from J; bases unmatched to any gene: 8. The germline V gene encodes CDR1 SQVTM and CDR2 ANQGSEA.

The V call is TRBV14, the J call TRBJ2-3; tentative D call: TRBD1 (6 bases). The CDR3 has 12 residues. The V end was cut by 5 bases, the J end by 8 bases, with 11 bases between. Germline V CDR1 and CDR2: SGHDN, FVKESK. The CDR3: CASSWRGGTQYF. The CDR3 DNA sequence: TGTGCCAGCAGCTGGAGAGGGGGTACGCAGTATTTT.

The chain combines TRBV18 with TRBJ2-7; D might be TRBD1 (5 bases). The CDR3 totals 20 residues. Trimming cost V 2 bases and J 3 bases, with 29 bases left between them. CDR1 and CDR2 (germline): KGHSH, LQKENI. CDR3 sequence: CASSPSIPGPASDALYEQYF. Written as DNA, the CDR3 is TGTGCCAGCTCACCATCGATTCCAGGGCCGGCATCGGACGCCCTCTACGAGCAGTACTTC.

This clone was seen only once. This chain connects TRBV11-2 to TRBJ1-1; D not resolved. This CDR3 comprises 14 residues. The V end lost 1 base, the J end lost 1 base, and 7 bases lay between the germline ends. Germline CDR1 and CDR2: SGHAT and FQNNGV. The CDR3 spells CASSLVRGNTEAFF. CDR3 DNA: TGTGCCAGCAGCTTAGTCAGAGGGAACACTGAAGCTTTCTTT.

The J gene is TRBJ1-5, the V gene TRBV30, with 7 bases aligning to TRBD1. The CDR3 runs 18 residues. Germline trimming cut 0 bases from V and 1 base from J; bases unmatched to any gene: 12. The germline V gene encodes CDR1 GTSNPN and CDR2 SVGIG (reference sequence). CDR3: CAWSVQRSSDRSNQPQHF. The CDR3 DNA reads TGTGCCTGGAGTGTACAGCGGTCGTCGGACAGGAGCAATCAGCCCCAGCATTTT.

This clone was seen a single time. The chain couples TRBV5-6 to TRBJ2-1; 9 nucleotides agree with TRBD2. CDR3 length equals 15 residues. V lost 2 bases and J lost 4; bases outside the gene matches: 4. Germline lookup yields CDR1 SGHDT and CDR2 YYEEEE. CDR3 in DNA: TGTGCCAGCAGCTTCCGGCGGGGGGGATACAATGAGCAGTTCTTC. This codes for CASSFRRGGYNEQFF.

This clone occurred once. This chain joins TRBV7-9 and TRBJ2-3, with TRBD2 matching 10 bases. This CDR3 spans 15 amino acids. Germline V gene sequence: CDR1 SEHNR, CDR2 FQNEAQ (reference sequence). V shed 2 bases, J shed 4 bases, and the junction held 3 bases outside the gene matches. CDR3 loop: CASSLPSGGPDTQYF. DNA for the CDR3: TGTGCCAGCAGCTTACCTAGCGGGGGTCCAGATACGCAGTATTTT.

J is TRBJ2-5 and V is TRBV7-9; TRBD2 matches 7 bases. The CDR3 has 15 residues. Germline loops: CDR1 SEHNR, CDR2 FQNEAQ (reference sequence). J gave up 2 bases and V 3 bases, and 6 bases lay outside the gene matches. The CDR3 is CASSFSASGQETQYF. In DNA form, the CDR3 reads TGTGCCAGCAGCTTTTCGGCTAGCGGACAAGAGACCCAGTACTTC.

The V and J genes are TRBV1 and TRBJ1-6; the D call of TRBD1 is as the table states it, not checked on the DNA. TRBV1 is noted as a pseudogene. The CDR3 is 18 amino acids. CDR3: CTSSQLWDRRANNSPLHF. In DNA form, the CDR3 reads TGCACCAGCAGCCAACTTTGGGACAGGCGAGCCAACAATTCACCCCTCCACTTT.

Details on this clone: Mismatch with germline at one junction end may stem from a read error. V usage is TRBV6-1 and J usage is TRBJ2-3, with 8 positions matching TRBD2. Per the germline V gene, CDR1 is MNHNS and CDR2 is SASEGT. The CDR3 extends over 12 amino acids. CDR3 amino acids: CASSLSSGGSNF. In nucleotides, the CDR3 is TGTGCCAGCAGTCTCTCGAGCGGGGGATCTAATTTT.

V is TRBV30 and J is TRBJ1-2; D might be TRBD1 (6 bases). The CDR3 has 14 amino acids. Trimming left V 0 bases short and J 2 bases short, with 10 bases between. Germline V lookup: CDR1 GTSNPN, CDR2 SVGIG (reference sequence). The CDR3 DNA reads TGTGCCTGGAGTGTAGGGCAGGGGAACTATGGCTACACCTTC. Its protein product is CAWSVGQGNYGYTF.

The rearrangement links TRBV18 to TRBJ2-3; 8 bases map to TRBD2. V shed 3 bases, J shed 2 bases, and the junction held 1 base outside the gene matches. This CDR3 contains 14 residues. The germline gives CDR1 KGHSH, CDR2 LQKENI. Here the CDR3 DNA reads TGTGCCAGCTCACCGGGACTAGACACAGATACGCAGTATTTT. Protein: CASSPGLDTDTQYF.

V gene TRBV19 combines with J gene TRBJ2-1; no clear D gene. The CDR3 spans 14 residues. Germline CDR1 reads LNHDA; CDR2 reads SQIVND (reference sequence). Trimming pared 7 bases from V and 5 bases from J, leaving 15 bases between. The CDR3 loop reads CASTPRIRDNEQFF. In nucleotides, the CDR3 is TGTGCCAGTACTCCTCGAATACGGGACAATGAGCAGTTCTTC.

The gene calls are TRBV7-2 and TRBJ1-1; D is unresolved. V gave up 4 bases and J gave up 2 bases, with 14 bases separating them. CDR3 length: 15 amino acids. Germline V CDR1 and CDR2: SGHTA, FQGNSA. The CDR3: CASSSLSPLNTEAFF. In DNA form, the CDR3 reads TGTGCCAGCAGCTCCCTATCCCCGCTTAACACTGAAGCTTTCTTT.

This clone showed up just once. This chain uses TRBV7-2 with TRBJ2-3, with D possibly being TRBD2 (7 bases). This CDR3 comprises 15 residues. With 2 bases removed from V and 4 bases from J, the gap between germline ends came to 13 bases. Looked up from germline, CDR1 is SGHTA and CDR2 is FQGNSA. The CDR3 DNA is TGTGCCAGCAGCTTATGGCCGGGGGGCTCAGATACGCAGTATTTT. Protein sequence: CASSLWPGGSDTQYF.

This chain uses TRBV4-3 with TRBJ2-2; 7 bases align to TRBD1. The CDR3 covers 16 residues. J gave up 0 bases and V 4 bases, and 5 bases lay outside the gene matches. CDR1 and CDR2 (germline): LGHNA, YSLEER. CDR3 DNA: TGCGCCAGCAGCCGGAGCCAGGGGGCGAACACCGGGGAGCTGTTTTTT. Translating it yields CASSRSQGANTGELFF.